This entry is about one TCR beta chain. Its cognate antigen is unknown. The sample comes from a study of tumor and adjacent non-tumor tissue in lung cancer. Study as a whole: On average, productive TCRbeta reads reached 4 million to 5 million per sample.

Findings of the study overall: TCR diversity was significantly greater in tumor than normal lung tissue. Tumor TCR diversity, when higher, was linked to shorter survival.

The template was RNA from unsorted bulk tissue. Between August and November 2014, newly diagnosed, chemotherapy-naive lung cancer patients underwent thoracic surgery in China. The CDR3 consists of 14 residues. Trimming removed 11 bases from V and 2 bases from J; junction bases left unmatched: 12. Germline CDR1 is ENHRY and CDR2 is SYGVKD. The library came from three nested PCR rounds adapted from ARM-PCR protocols. TCRdb used MiXCR to reprocess the multiplex PCR reads, holding one entry per CDR3 protein. The repertoire holds about 110,000 distinct CDR3 sequences, with over 75% as singletons. The sequenced material came from lung tumor tissue. This TCR came from a man aged 70-80 years with non-small cell lung cancer. This chain joins TRBV10-3 and TRBJ2-7; 7 bases agree with TRBD1. The CDR3 sequence is CACTTGTDPYEQYF. CDR3 in DNA: TGTGCCTGTACAACCGGGACAGACCCCTACGAGCAGTACTTC.